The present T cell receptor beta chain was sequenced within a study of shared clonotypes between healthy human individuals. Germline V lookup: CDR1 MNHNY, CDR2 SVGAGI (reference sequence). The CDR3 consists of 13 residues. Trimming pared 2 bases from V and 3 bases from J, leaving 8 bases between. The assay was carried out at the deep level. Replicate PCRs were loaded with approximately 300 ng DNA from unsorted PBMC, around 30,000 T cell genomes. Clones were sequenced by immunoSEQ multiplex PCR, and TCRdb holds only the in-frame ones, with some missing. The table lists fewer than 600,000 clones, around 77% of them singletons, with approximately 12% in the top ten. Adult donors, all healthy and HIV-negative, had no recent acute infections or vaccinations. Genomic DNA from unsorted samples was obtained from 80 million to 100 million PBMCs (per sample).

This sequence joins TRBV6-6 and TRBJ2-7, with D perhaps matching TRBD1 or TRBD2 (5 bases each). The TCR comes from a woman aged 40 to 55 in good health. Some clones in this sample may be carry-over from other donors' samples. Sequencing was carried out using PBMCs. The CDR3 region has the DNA TGTGCCAGCAGTTACAGGGACCTCTACGAGCAGTACTTC. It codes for CASSYRDLYEQYF.